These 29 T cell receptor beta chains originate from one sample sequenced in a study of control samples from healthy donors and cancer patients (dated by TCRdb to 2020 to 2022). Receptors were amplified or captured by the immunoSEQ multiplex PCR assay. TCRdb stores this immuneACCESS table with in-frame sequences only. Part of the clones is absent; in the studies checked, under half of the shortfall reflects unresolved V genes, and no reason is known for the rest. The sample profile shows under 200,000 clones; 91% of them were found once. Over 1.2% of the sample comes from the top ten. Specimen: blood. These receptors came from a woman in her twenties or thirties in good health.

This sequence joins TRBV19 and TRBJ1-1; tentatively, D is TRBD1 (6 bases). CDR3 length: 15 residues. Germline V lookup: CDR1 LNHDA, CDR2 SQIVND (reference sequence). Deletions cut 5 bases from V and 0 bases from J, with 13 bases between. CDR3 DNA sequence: TGTGCCAGTAGTGGTAACAGGGTTCTGAACACTGAAGCTTTCTTT. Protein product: CASSGNRVLNTEAFF.

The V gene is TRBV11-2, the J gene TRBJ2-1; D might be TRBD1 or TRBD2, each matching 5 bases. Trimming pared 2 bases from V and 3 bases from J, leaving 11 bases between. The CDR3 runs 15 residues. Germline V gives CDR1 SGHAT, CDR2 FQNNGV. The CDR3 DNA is TGTGCCAGCAGCTTACGGGGCGTCCTCTACAATGAGCAGTTCTTC. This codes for CASSLRGVLYNEQFF.

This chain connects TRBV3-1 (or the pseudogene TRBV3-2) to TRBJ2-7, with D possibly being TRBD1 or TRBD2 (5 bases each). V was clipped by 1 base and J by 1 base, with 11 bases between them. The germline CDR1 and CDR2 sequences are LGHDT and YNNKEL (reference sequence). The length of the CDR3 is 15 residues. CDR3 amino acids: CASSQVGTPSYEQYF. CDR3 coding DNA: TGTGCCAGCAGCCAAGTTGGGACCCCTTCCTACGAGCAGTACTTC.

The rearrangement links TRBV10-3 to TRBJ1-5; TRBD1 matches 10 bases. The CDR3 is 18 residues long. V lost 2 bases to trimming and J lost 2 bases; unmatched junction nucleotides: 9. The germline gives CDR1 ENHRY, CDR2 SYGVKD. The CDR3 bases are TGTGCCATCAGTGAGGGACAGGGGGTAAGGGGTGGCAATCAGCCCCAGCATTTT. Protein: CAISEGQGVRGGNQPQHF.

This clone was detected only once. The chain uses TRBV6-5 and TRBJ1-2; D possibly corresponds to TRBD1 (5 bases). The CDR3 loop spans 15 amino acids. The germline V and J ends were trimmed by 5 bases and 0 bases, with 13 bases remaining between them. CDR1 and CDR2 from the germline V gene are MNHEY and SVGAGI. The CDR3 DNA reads TGTGCCAGCAGTACAGGACGCGCCGCTAACTATGGCTACACCTTC. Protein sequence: CASSTGRAANYGYTF.

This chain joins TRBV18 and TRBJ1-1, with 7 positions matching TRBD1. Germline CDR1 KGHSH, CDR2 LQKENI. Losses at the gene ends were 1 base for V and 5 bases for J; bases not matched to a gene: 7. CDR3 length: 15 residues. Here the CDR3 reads CASSPQGAQGTEAFF. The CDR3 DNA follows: TGTGCCAGCTCACCACAGGGGGCGCAGGGGACTGAAGCTTTCTTT.

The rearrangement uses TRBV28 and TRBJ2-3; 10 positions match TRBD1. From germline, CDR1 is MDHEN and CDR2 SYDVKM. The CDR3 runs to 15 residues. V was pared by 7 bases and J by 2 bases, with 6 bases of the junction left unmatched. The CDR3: CASTIGTGDTDTQYF. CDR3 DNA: TGTGCCAGCACTATAGGGACAGGGGACACAGATACGCAGTATTTT.

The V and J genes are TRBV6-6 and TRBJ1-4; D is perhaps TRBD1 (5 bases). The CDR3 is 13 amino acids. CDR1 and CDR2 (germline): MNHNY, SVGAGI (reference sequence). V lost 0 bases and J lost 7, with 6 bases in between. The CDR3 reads CASSYSTAEKLFF. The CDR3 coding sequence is TGTGCCAGCAGTTACTCGACAGCTGAAAAACTGTTTTTT.

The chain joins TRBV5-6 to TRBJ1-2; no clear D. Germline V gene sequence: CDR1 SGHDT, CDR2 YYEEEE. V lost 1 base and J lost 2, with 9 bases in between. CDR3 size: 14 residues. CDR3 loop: CASSLRGVNYGYTF. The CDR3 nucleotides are TGTGCCAGCAGCTTGCGCGGCGTCAACTATGGCTACACCTTC.

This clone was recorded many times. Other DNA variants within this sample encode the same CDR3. CDR3 sequence (DNA): TGTGCCAGCACCGGGGGCGGTCAGCCCCAGCATTTT. This gives the protein CASTGGGQPQHF. This rearrangement joins TRBV28 to TRBJ1-5; the D gene is possibly TRBD1 (6 bases). The germline V gene has CDR1 MDHEN and CDR2 SYDVKM. There are 12 residues in the CDR3. V lost 7 bases, J lost 6 bases, and 10 bases lay in between.

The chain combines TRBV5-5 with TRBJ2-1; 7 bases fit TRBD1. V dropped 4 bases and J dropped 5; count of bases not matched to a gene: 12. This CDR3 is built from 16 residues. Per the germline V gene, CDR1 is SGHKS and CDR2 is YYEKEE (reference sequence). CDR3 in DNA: TGTGCCAGCAGCCGGACAACAGGGGCGACAGACAATGAGCAGTTCTTC. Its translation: CASSRTTGATDNEQFF.

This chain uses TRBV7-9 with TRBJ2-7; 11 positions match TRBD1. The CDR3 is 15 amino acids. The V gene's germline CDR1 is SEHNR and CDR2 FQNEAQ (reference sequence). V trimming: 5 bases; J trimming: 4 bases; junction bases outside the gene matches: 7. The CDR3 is CASSNDRDRGYEQYF. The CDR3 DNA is TGTGCCAGCAGCAACGACCGGGACAGGGGGTACGAGCAGTACTTC.

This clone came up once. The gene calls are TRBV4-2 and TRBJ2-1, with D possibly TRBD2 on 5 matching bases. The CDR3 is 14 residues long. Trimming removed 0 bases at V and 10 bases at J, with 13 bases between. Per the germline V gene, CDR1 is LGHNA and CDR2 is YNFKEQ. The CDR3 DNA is TGTGCCAGCAGCCAAGATTTTGAGGGTAAGGAGCAGTTCTTC. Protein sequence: CASSQDFEGKEQFF.

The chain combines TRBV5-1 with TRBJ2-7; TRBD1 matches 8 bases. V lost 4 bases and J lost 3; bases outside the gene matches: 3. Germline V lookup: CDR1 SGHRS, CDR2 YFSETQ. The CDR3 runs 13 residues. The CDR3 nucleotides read TGCGCCAGCAGCCGAGGACAGGGCTACGAGCAGTACTTC. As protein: CASSRGQGYEQYF. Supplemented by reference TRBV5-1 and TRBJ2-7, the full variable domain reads KAGVTQTPRYLIKTRGQQVTLSCSPISGHRSVSWYQQTPGQGLQFLFEYFSETQRNKGNFPGRFSGRQFSNSRSEMNVSTLELGDSALYLCASSRGQGYEQYFGPGTRLTVT.

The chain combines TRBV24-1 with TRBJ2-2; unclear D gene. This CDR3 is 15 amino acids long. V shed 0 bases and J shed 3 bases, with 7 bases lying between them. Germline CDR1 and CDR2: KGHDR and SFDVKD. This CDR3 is CATSDLRQDTGELFF. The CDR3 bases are TGTGCCACCAGTGATTTGCGGCAGGACACCGGGGAGCTGTTTTTT.

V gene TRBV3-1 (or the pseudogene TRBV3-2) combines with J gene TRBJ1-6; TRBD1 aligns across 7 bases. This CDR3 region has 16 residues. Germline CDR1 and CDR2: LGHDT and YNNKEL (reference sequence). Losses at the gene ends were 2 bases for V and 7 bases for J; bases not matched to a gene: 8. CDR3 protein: CASSQTGQVVNSPLHF. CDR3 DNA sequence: TGTGCCAGCAGCCAAACCGGACAGGTTGTCAATTCACCCCTCCACTTT.

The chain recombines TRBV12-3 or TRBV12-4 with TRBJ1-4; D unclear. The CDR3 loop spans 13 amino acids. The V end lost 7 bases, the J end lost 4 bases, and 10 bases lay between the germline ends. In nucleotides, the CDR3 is TGTGCCAGCAAAGGGCAGGTTAATGAAAAACTGTTTTTT. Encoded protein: CASKGQVNEKLFF.

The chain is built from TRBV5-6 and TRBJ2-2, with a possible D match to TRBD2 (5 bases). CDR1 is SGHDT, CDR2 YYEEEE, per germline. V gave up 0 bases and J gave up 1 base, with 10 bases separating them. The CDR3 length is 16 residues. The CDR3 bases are TGTGCCAGCAGCTTGGCGGTACTAGGGAACACCGGGGAGCTGTTTTTT. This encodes CASSLAVLGNTGELFF.

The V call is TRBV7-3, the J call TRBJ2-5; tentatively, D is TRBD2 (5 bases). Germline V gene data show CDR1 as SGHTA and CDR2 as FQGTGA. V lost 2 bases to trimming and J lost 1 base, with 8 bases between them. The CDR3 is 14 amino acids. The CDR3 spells CASSLGGLQETQYF. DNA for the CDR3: TGTGCCAGCAGCTTAGGAGGACTCCAAGAGACCCAGTACTTC.

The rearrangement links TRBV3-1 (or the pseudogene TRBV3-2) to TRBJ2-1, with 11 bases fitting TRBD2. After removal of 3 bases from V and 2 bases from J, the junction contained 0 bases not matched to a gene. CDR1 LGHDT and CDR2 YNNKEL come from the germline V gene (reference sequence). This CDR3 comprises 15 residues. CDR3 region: CASSQTSGAYNEQFF. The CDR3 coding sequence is TGTGCCAGCAGCCAGACTAGCGGGGCCTACAATGAGCAGTTCTTC.

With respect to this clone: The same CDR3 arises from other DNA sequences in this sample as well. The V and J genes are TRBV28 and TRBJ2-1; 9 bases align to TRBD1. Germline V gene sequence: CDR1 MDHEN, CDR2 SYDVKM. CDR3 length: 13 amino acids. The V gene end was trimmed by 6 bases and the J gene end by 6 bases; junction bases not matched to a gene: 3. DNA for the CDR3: TGTGCCAGCAGCCTGACAGGGGGCAATGAGCAGTTCTTC. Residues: CASSLTGGNEQFF.

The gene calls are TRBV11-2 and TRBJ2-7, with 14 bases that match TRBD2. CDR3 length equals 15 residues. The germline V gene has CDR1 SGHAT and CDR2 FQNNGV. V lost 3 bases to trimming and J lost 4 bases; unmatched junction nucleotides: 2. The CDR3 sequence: CASSFRLAGGYEQYF. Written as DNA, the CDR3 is TGTGCCAGCAGCTTCCGACTAGCGGGAGGGTACGAGCAGTACTTC. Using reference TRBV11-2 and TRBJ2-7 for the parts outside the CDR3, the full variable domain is EAGVAQSPRYKIIEKRQSVAFWCNPISGHATLYWYQQILGQGPKLLIQFQNNGVVDDSQLPKDRFSAERLKGVDSTLKIQPAKLEDSAVYLCASSFRLAGGYEQYFGPGTRLTVT.

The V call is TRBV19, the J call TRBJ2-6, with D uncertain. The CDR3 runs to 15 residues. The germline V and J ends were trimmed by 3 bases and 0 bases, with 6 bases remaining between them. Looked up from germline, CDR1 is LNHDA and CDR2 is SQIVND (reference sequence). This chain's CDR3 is CASSIGYSGANVLTF. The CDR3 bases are TGTGCCAGTAGTATCGGATACTCTGGGGCCAACGTCCTGACTTTC.

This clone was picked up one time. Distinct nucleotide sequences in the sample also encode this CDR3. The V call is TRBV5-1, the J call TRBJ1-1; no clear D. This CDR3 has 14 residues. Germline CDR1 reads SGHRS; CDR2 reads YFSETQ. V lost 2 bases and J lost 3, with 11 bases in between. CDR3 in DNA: TGCGCCAGCAGCTTCGGTGGTAGGGACACTGAAGCTTTCTTT. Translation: CASSFGGRDTEAFF.

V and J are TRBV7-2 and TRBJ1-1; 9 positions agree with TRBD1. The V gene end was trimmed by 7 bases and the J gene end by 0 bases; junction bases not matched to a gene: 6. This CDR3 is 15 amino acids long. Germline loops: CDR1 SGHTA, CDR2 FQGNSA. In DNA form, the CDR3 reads TGTGCCAGCAAAGGACAGGGGAGCATGAACACTGAAGCTTTCTTT. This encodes CASKGQGSMNTEAFF. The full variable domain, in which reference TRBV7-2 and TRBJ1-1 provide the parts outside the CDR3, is GAGVSQSPSNKVTEKGKDVELRCDPISGHTALYWYRQSLGQGLEFLIYFQGNSAPDKSGLPSDRFSAERTGGSVSTLTIQRTQQEDSAVYLCASKGQGSMNTEAFFGQGTRLTVV.

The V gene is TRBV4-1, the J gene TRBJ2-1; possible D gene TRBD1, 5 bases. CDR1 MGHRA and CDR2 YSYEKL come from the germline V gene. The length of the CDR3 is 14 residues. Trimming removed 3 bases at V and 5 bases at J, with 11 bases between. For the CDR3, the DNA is TGCGCCAGCAGCCACGTACCCAGGGACAATGAGCAGTTCTTC. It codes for CASSHVPRDNEQFF.

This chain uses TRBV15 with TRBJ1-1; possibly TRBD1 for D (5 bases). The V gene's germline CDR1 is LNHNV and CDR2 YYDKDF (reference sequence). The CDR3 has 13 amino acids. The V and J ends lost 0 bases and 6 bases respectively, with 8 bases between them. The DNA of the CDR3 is TGTGCCACCAGCAGAGATTGGGGACCTGAAGCTTTCTTT. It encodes CATSRDWGPEAFF.

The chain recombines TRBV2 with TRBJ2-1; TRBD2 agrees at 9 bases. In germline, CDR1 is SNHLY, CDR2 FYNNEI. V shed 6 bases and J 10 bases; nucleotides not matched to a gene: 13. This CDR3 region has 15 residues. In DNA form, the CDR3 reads TGTGCCAGCAGGGCCCCGGGACTAGCAGTATTCGAGCAGTTCTTC. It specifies CASRAPGLAVFEQFF.

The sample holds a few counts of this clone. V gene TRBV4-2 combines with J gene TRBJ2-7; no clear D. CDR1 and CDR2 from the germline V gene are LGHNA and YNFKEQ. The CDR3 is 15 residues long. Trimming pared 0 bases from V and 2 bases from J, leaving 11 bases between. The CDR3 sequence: CASSQDRTAAYEQYF. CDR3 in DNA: TGTGCCAGCAGCCAAGATAGAACGGCCGCCTACGAGCAGTACTTC.